A selection of T cell receptor beta chains follows, all from one sample in a study of blood T cells in healthy people across ages. TCRdb passed the 5' RACE reads through MiXCR, listing each CDR3 protein once. The table includes 650,000 to 700,000 distinct CDR3 sequences, approximately 52% detected once. Specimen: blood. These receptors originate from a woman older than 75 in good health. Both conserved end residues are trimmed from each CDR3.

>TRBJ2-1|TRBV5-1
ASSLGRGDEQF
>TRBJ1-2|TRBV29-1
SVERSGGGYT
>TRBJ2-7|TRBV9
ASSVLTEPYEQY
>TRBJ2-2|TRBV11-3
ASSSHRVTGELF
>TRBJ2-5|TRBV28
ASSSTVQGLAETQY
>TRBJ2-3|TRBV7-6
ASSLVGQGGRTDTQY
>TRBJ1-1|TRBV12-3/TRBV12-4
ASSLAEAQAF
>TRBJ2-3|TRBV5-1
ASSLVTGGTDTQY
>TRBJ2-7|TRBV29-1
SASGDGKNYEQY
>.|TRBV11-2
TSSLTPGQGFDEQY
>TRBJ2-1|TRBV21-1
ASSKEGRQGLDEQF
>TRBJ1-1|TRBV7-9
ASSASTGVNTEAF
>TRBJ1-1|TRBV3-1
ASSQLAACEAF
>TRBJ2-6|TRBV20-1
SASGDRGNGANVLT
>TRBJ2-5|TRBV9
ASSLSGSEETQY
>.|TRBV15
ATSIMGGYEQY
>TRBJ1-2|TRBV12-3/TRBV12-4
ASSLGILTGGYT
>TRBJ2-5|TRBV3-1
ASRTGAVETQY
>TRBJ2-3|TRBV6-2/TRBV6-3
ASSRFSAGGPYTQY
>TRBJ1-2|TRBV14
ASSQVPGGYT
>TRBJ2-1|TRBV20-1
SARDLAGAYNEQF
>TRBJ1-2|TRBV20-1
SAPLGSPRGYGYT
>TRBJ2-7|TRBV20-1
SATTGVSEQY
>TRBJ2-5|TRBV11-2
ASSYRHGLETQY
>TRBJ1-2|TRBV12-3/TRBV12-4
ASSLLLTFNYGYT
>TRBJ2-1|TRBV10-3
AISESRLYNEQF
>TRBJ2-7|TRBV7-2
ASSLQGAETYEQY
>TRBJ2-1|TRBV12-3/TRBV12-4
ASSFAGPRSYNEQF
>TRBJ2-1|TRBV3-1
ASSLGPTSREQF
>TRBJ2-7|TRBV3-1
ASSQEAGSHEQY
>TRBJ2-3|TRBV20-1
SARDAAGGTPDTQY
>TRBJ1-5|TRBV10-3
AISSGQGNQPQH
>TRBJ1-1|TRBV5-1
ASSLGPDTEAF
>TRBJ2-7|TRBV20-1
SAPPHSSGFGYEQY
>TRBJ2-4|TRBV24-1
ATSANYGKNIQY
>TRBJ2-1|TRBV4-1
ASSQAAGSRSYNEQF
>TRBJ2-1|TRBV25-1
ASREERAVSYNEQF
>TRBJ2-2|TRBV20-1
SARDILAGDPGELF
>TRBJ2-4|TRBV7-3
ASSQMGQQSNIQY
>TRBJ2-5|TRBV7-2
ASSPFTAGGQETQY
>TRBJ1-3|TRBV30
AWSFSGSGNTIY
>TRBJ2-5|TRBV25-1
ASSGQGAGQETQY
>TRBJ2-7|TRBV4-2
ASSQVSGDSYEQY
>TRBJ2-5|TRBV27
ASSSANQETQY
>TRBJ1-1|TRBV20-1
SAPLGAGTAF
>TRBJ2-1|TRBV5-1
ASSLDLAGSYNEQF
>TRBJ1-1|TRBV12-3/TRBV12-4
ASSLLAAAF
>TRBJ2-3|TRBV20-1
SARDQLLLSTDAQY
>TRBJ2-1|TRBV7-2
ASSLSGPAGYNEQF
>TRBJ2-4|TRBV12-3/TRBV12-4
ASSLTRAARGIQY